Below, 19 T cell receptor beta chains from the same sample are listed, as sequenced in a study of shared clonotypes between healthy human individuals. Data came from immunoSEQ multiplex PCR; TCRdb stores just in-frame clones and leaves some out. The sample lists 550,000 to 700,000 clones, around 73% occurring once. Specimen: memory CD4+ T cells sorted from blood. Subset denoted: CD45RA-negative fraction. The receptor set was obtained from a woman in her twenties or thirties in good health.

V usage is TRBV6-5 and J usage is TRBJ2-1; tentatively, D is TRBD2 (5 bases). Looked up from germline, CDR1 is MNHEY and CDR2 is SVGAGI. This CDR3 comprises 15 residues. V was pared by 2 bases and J by 5 bases, with 13 bases between. The CDR3 loop reads CASSYNRIAHNEQFF. The CDR3 nucleotides are TGTGCCAGCAGTTACAATCGGATAGCGCACAATGAGCAGTTCTTC.

The chain employs TRBV28 and TRBJ1-2; a weak D match, TRBD1 (6 bases). The CDR3 runs 14 residues. Germline V lookup: CDR1 MDHEN, CDR2 SYDVKM. The V end lost 4 bases, the J end lost 2 bases, and 11 bases lay between the germline ends. CDR3 residues: CASSSGAQNYGYTF. The CDR3 nucleotides read TGTGCCAGCAGTTCAGGGGCTCAGAACTATGGCTACACCTTC.

This clone showed up many times. This chain joins TRBV7-6 and TRBJ2-5; 8 bases map to TRBD2. The CDR3 has 15 amino acids. Germline lookup yields CDR1 SGHVS and CDR2 FNYEAQ. With V trimmed by 2 bases and J by 2 bases, 4 bases remained unmatched. CDR3 loop: CASSLLAGTQETQYF. In nucleotides, the CDR3 is TGTGCCAGCAGCTTACTAGCGGGTACTCAAGAGACCCAGTACTTC.

CDR3 sequence (DNA): TGTGCTCGCCGGGACAGGGGGTACGAGCAGTACTTC. Encoded protein: CARRDRGYEQYF. The chain joins TRBV6-4 to TRBJ2-7; 11 bases align to TRBD1. Germline CDR1 MRHNA, CDR2 SNTAGT. CDR3 size: 12 residues.

The V and J genes are TRBV28 and TRBJ1-5; no firm D call. Germline V gene sequence: CDR1 MDHEN, CDR2 SYDVKM. This CDR3 is built from 12 residues. V was shortened by 5 bases and J by 9 bases, with 11 bases between the two germline ends. The CDR3 bases are TGTGCCAGCAGTCTCGCCACTCCGCCCCAGCATTTT. Encoded protein: CASSLATPPQHF.

V and J are TRBV5-4 and TRBJ2-5; the match to TRBD1 covers 10 bases. Germline lookup yields CDR1 SGHNT and CDR2 YYREEE (reference sequence). The CDR3 is 13 residues long. Trimming took 4 bases from V and 10 from J; bases not matched to a gene: 7. CDR3 protein: CASSRDRGSNQYF. DNA for the CDR3: TGTGCCAGCAGCCGGGACAGGGGCAGTAACCAGTACTTC. Drawing the rest from reference TRBV5-4 and TRBJ2-5, the complete variable domain is ETGVTQSPTHLIKTRGQQVTLRCSSQSGHNTVSWYQQALGQGPQFIFQYYREEENGRGNFPPRFSGLQFPNYSSELNVNALELDDSALYLCASSRDRGSNQYFGPGTRLLVL.

In its sample, this clone was seen once. The chain is built from TRBV9 and TRBJ1-4, with D perhaps matching TRBD1 (6 bases). CDR1 and CDR2 (germline): SGDLS, YYNGEE. Trimming stripped 2 bases from V and 3 bases from J, with 11 bases between. The CDR3 extends over 15 amino acids. DNA for the CDR3: TGTGCCAGCAGCGTGGGACAATCCTCTAATGAAAAACTGTTTTTT. This gives the protein CASSVGQSSNEKLFF.

This chain connects TRBV28 to TRBJ2-7, with D unclear. Germline CDR1 and CDR2: MDHEN and SYDVKM. Trimming shortened V by 3 bases and J by 3 bases, and 12 bases separated the two germline ends. CDR3 size: 14 residues. The CDR3 region is CASSFSPELYEQYF. CDR3 DNA sequence: TGTGCCAGCAGTTTTAGTCCAGAACTCTACGAGCAGTACTTC. Full variable domain (remainder filled in from reference TRBV28 and TRBJ2-7): DVKVTQSSRYLVKRTGEKVFLECVQDMDHENMFWYRQDPGLGLRLIYFSYDVKMKEKGDIPEGYSVSREKKERFSLILESASTNQTSMYLCASSFSPELYEQYFGPGTRLTVT.

The rearrangement links TRBV4-1 to TRBJ2-1, with 11 bases lining up with TRBD2. The V and J ends lost 3 bases and 9 bases, in that order; junction bases with no gene match: 10. In germline, CDR1 is MGHRA, CDR2 YSYEKL. This CDR3 contains 16 residues. CDR3 in DNA: TGCGCCAGCAGCCATAGGGCACTAGCGGGAGTCGTTGAGCAGTTCTTC. Translated, it gives CASSHRALAGVVEQFF.

This chain uses TRBV7-9 with TRBJ2-5; 7 bases fit TRBD2. CDR1 and CDR2 (germline): SEHNR, FQNEAQ (reference sequence). The trim removed 8 bases at V and 5 bases at J, leaving 5 bases unmatched. CDR3 length equals 12 residues. The CDR3 here is CASAAAGETQYF. The CDR3 DNA reads TGTGCCAGCGCGGCAGCGGGGGAGACCCAGTACTTC.

This chain uses TRBV7-1 with TRBJ2-2; D gene uncertain. TRBV7-1 is flagged as an ORF with uncertain function. The CDR3 totals 12 residues. The germline V and J ends were trimmed by 4 bases and 9 bases, with 9 bases remaining between them. The CDR3: CASSLPLRELFF. The CDR3 bases are TGTGCCAGCAGCTTACCACTCAGGGAGCTGTTTTTT.

There are a few counts of this clone. A far larger clone lies a single base away; this is likely a read error. This sequence joins TRBV6-5 and TRBJ2-3; D is unresolved. Trimming left V 2 bases short and J 4 bases short, with 1 base between. There are 11 residues in the CDR3. The germline V gene encodes CDR1 MNHEY and CDR2 SVGAGI. The CDR3 DNA reads TGTGCCAGCAGTTACGCAGATACGCAGTATTTT. Its translation is CASSYADTQYF.

The chain recombines TRBV10-3 with TRBJ2-7; unclear D gene. CDR1 is ENHRY and CDR2 is SYGVKD in the germline V gene. Between the trimmed V and J ends, which lost 1 base and 6 bases, there was a span of 7 bases. This CDR3 spans 12 amino acids. The DNA of the CDR3 is TGTGCCATCAGTGAGTTGCTGGGCGAGCAGTACTTC. Protein sequence: CAISELLGEQYF.

The rearrangement uses TRBV5-5 and TRBJ2-2; perhaps TRBD2 as D (5 bases). There are 12 residues in the CDR3. V was shortened by 2 bases and J by 6 bases, with 5 bases between the two germline ends. Per germline, CDR1 SGHKS and CDR2 YYEKEE (reference sequence). CDR3 nucleotide sequence: TGTGCCAGCAGCTTCGGGGCCGGGGAGCTGTTTTTT. Protein sequence: CASSFGAGELFF.

This sequence joins TRBV7-9 and TRBJ2-2; 11 nucleotides agree with TRBD2. The length of the CDR3 is 17 residues. Unmatched junction bases numbered 9, after V lost 4 bases and J lost 5 bases. Germline V gene sequence: CDR1 SEHNR, CDR2 FQNEAQ (reference sequence). CDR3 amino acids: CASSYRTSGSGTGELFF. The CDR3 DNA follows: TGTGCCAGCAGCTATCGTACTAGCGGGAGCGGGACCGGGGAGCTGTTTTTT.

CDR3 loop: CASSLGRKNTEAFF. CDR3 DNA sequence: TGTGCCAGCTCACTCGGACGGAAAAACACTGAAGCTTTCTTT. J is TRBJ1-1 and V is TRBV18; D call uncertain. CDR3 length: 14 amino acids. CDR1 is KGHSH and CDR2 is LQKENI in the germline V gene. Trimming cost V 4 bases and J 2 bases, with 11 bases left between them. The full variable domain, its missing parts supplied by reference TRBV18 and TRBJ1-1, is NAGVMQNPRHLVRRRGQEARLRCSPMKGHSHVYWYRQLPEEGLKFMVYLQKENIIDESGMPKERFSAEFPKEGPSILRIQQVVRGDSAAYFCASSLGRKNTEAFFGQGTRLTVV.

The V gene is TRBV5-1, the J gene TRBJ2-5, with TRBD2 matching 7 bases. Germline V gene sequence: CDR1 SGHRS, CDR2 YFSETQ. CDR3 size: 15 residues. V shed 6 bases and J 4 bases; nucleotides not matched to a gene: 12. The CDR3 DNA is TGCGCCAGCACCCCGCTGGCGGGAGCCTCAGAGACCCAGTACTTC. This encodes CASTPLAGASETQYF.

The chain carries TRBV6-1 and TRBJ2-5; D perhaps matches TRBD1 (7 bases). Trimming cost V 3 bases and J 4 bases, with 9 bases left between them. The CDR3 is 13 amino acids. Germline values: CDR1 MNHNS, CDR2 SASEGT. In DNA, the CDR3 is TGTGCCAGCAGTGAGGAGGGGGCAGAGACCCAGTACTTC. Protein sequence: CASSEEGAETQYF.

This chain links TRBV19 with TRBJ1-1, with 7 bases identical to TRBD1. This CDR3 is 14 amino acids long. Per germline, CDR1 LNHDA and CDR2 SQIVND (reference sequence). With V trimmed by 4 bases and J by 7 bases, 9 bases remained unmatched. This CDR3 reads CASSTWTGGREAFF. The CDR3 nucleotides are TGTGCCAGTAGTACTTGGACAGGCGGACGTGAAGCTTTCTTT.